Below are 23 T cell receptor beta chains sequenced from a single sample in a study of T cell changes during pregnancy in multiple sclerosis. Assay: immunoSEQ multiplex PCR; the TCRdb copy retains only in-frame clones and omits some. The top ten hold roughly 2.1% of the sample, which has tens of thousands of clones, roughly 90% seen once. The specimen was peripheral blood, collected in the second trimester of pregnancy. Every receptor here comes from a female donor with multiple sclerosis, enrolled in a pregnancy study.

This clone showed up just a few times. The rearrangement links TRBV27 to TRBJ1-2; 7 bases line up with TRBD1. Trimming took 6 bases from V and 5 from J; bases not matched to a gene: 6. Germline CDR1 MNHEY, CDR2 SMNVEV (reference sequence). The CDR3 is made up of 13 amino acids. CDR3 coding DNA: TGTGCCAGCAGGGGACAGCGGACTTATGGCTACACCTTC. Residues: CASRGQRTYGYTF.

The chain is built from TRBV13 and TRBJ1-6, with 7 nucleotides matching TRBD1. CDR1 is PRHDT and CDR2 is FYEKMQ in the germline V gene (reference sequence). The junction had 8 bases not matched to a gene; V was cut back by 5 bases and J by 7 bases. CDR3 size: 15 residues. CDR3 DNA: TGTGCCAGCAGCGAGTCGACAGGGCTAAATTCACCCCTCCACTTT. Protein: CASSESTGLNSPLHF.

V usage is TRBV5-1 and J usage is TRBJ1-2, with 7 bases lining up with TRBD1. The junction had 4 bases not matched to a gene; V was cut back by 0 bases and J by 8 bases. CDR1 is SGHRS and CDR2 is YFSETQ in the germline V gene. This CDR3 region has 13 residues. CDR3 sequence reads: CASSLERGLGYTF. CDR3 DNA sequence: TGCGCCAGCAGCTTGGAAAGGGGGCTGGGCTACACCTTC.

This clone was counted a single time. V and J are TRBV28 and TRBJ2-7, with D perhaps matching TRBD2 (5 bases). Between the trimmed V and J ends, which lost 2 bases and 1 base, there was a span of 12 bases. The CDR3 contains 15 residues. Germline CDR1 is MDHEN and CDR2 is SYDVKM. CDR3 bases: TGTGCCAGCAGTTTAGGACTCTTTAAATCCTACGAGCAGTACTTC. Translation gives CASSLGLFKSYEQYF.

The rearrangement joins TRBV11-1 to TRBJ2-2; TRBD2 matches at 7 bases. The CDR3 length is 15 residues. After removal of 3 bases from V and 0 bases from J, the junction contained 1 base not matched to a gene. Germline lookup yields CDR1 SGHAT and CDR2 FQDESV (reference sequence). The chain's CDR3 is CASSLGGANTGELFF. The CDR3 DNA is TGTGCCAGCAGCTTGGGGGGGGCGAACACCGGGGAGCTGTTTTTT.

The chain carries TRBV27 and TRBJ2-5; 9 bases match TRBD2. Germline-derived CDR1 and CDR2 are MNHEY and SMNVEV (reference sequence). The CDR3 loop spans 17 amino acids. V lost 0 bases and J lost 5; bases outside the gene matches: 10. The CDR3 DNA reads TGTGCCAGCAGTTTATCAGGGAGCGGGAGGTTTCGGGAGACCCAGTACTTC. This codes for CASSLSGSGRFRETQYF.

The rearrangement uses TRBV5-6 and TRBJ1-1; D remains ambiguous. Germline loops: CDR1 SGHDT, CDR2 YYEEEE. V lost 4 bases and J lost 2, with 12 bases in between. This CDR3 comprises 14 residues. For the CDR3, the DNA is TGTGCCAGCAGCCGAAAGAGACTAAACACTGAAGCTTTCTTT. Amino acids: CASSRKRLNTEAFF. Together with reference TRBV5-6 and TRBJ1-1, the CDR3 gives the full variable domain: DAGVTQSPTHLIKTRGQQVTLRCSPKSGHDTVSWYQQALGQGPQFIFQYYEEEERQRGNFPDRFSGHQFPNYSSELNVNALLLGDSALYLCASSRKRLNTEAFFGQGTRLTVV.

CDR3 DNA sequence: TGTGCCAGTAGTCGCCCCCCGGGACTAGCGGGAGTAAGCACCGGGGAGCTGTTTTTT. Protein sequence: CASSRPPGLAGVSTGELFF. The chain combines TRBV19 with TRBJ2-2; TRBD2 aligns across 14 bases. The CDR3 is made up of 19 amino acids. Germline CDR1 is LNHDA and CDR2 is SQIVND (reference sequence). With V trimmed by 5 bases and J by 4 bases, 12 bases remained unmatched.

The chain carries TRBV27 and TRBJ2-7, with 10 bases that match TRBD2. Germline loops: CDR1 MNHEY, CDR2 SMNVEV (reference sequence). This CDR3 is 11 amino acids long. The V gene end was trimmed by 10 bases and the J gene end by 5 bases; junction bases not matched to a gene: 2. CDR3 residues: CATGTSDEQYF. The CDR3 DNA follows: TGTGCCACCGGGACTAGCGACGAGCAGTACTTC.

This chain connects TRBV19 to TRBJ2-2; D not certain. V lost 7 bases to trimming and J lost 1 base, with 13 bases between them. The CDR3 has 15 residues. The germline V gene encodes CDR1 LNHDA and CDR2 SQIVND (reference sequence). CDR3 nucleotide sequence: TGTGCCAGTAAGCTAAATCCGAGGAACACCGGGGAGCTGTTTTTT. Translating gives CASKLNPRNTGELFF.

The V gene is TRBV6-1, the J gene TRBJ2-1; 7 bases line up with TRBD1. The germline CDR1 and CDR2 sequences are MNHNS and SASEGT. Germline trimming cut 7 bases from V and 5 bases from J; bases unmatched to any gene: 5. This CDR3 comprises 13 residues. CDR3 nucleotide sequence: TGTGCCAGCATGTACAGGGGTAACAATGAGCAGTTCTTC. It yields the protein CASMYRGNNEQFF.

This chain uses TRBV5-1 with TRBJ1-6; 9 nucleotides agree with TRBD1. There are 14 residues in the CDR3. CDR1 is SGHRS and CDR2 is YFSETQ in the germline V gene. Unmatched junction bases numbered 4, after V lost 5 bases and J lost 7 bases. In DNA, the CDR3 is TGCGCCAGCAGTTCGACAGGGGGGAATTCACCCCTCCACTTT. Residues: CASSSTGGNSPLHF.

This clone was found once. The chain joins TRBV18 to TRBJ2-1; 9 bases match TRBD1. Germline V gives CDR1 KGHSH, CDR2 LQKENI. CDR3 size: 11 residues. V shed 6 bases, J shed 16 bases, and the junction held 7 bases outside the gene matches. DNA for the CDR3: TGTGCCAGCTCGCCGGGACAGGGTGAATTCTTC. Protein: CASSPGQGEFF.

This chain links TRBV5-1 with TRBJ2-7; 9 bases are a match to TRBD1. V was clipped by 4 bases and J by 4 bases; unmatched bases: 6. CDR1 SGHRS and CDR2 YFSETQ come from the germline V gene. The CDR3 runs to 14 residues. The CDR3: CASSPGQGLYEQYF. CDR3 sequence (DNA): TGCGCCAGCAGCCCGGGACAGGGACTTTACGAGCAGTACTTC.

The chain has TRBV21-1 and TRBJ2-1; no DNA check was done on the table's D call, TRBD2. TRBV21-1 is classified as a pseudogene. The CDR3 length is 14 residues. CDR3 nucleotides: TGTGCCAGCAGGACGGGACTAGTCGGGGGTGAGCAGTTCTTC. Translating gives CASRTGLVGGEQFF.

CDR3 protein: CASSQIDRGGTEAFF. The CDR3 DNA reads TGCGCCAGCAGCCAAATAGACAGGGGGGGAACTGAAGCTTTCTTT. The genes are TRBV4-1 and TRBJ1-1, with 9 bases matching TRBD1. Trimming removed 2 bases from V and 5 bases from J; junction bases left unmatched: 6. There are 15 residues in the CDR3. Germline CDR1 reads MGHRA; CDR2 reads YSYEKL.

The CDR3 region has the DNA TGTGCCAGCAGTCGACTCAAGGAAACCGGGGAGCTGTTTTTT. Amino acids: CASSRLKETGELFF. The chain combines TRBV6-5 with TRBJ2-2, with unresolved D. The germline V and J ends were trimmed by 5 bases and 5 bases, with 12 bases remaining between them. Germline CDR1 is MNHEY and CDR2 is SVGAGI. The CDR3 loop spans 14 amino acids.

The chain links TRBV9 to TRBJ2-5; 8 bases match TRBD1. Germline values: CDR1 SGDLS, CDR2 YYNGEE. The CDR3 loop spans 14 amino acids. The V gene end was trimmed by 7 bases and the J gene end by 5 bases; junction bases not matched to a gene: 10. CDR3 residues: CASRPETGEETQYF. In DNA, the CDR3 is TGTGCCAGCCGACCAGAGACAGGGGAGGAGACCCAGTACTTC.

This clone occurred once. The CDR3 sequence: CASSFGQGSVGELFF. The DNA for the CDR3 is TGTGCCAGCAGCTTCGGACAGGGGAGTGTCGGGGAGCTGTTTTTT. V and J are TRBV5-6 and TRBJ2-2, with 9 nucleotides matching TRBD1. The germline V gene has CDR1 SGHDT and CDR2 YYEEEE. The CDR3 runs 15 residues. With V trimmed by 2 bases and J by 7 bases, 6 bases remained unmatched.

The V and J genes are TRBV11-2 and TRBJ1-1; D may be TRBD1 (5 bases). The CDR3 has 15 amino acids. The V gene lost 5 bases and the J gene lost 4 bases, with 17 bases spanning the gap. From germline, CDR1 is SGHAT and CDR2 FQNNGV. CDR3: CASSGGILGTTEAFF. CDR3 DNA: TGTGCCAGCAGCGGGGGGATTTTAGGAACCACTGAAGCTTTCTTT.

V gene TRBV5-4 combines with J gene TRBJ2-1; 9 bases agree with TRBD2. V shed 0 bases and J 7 bases; nucleotides not matched to a gene: 2. CDR1 and CDR2 from the germline V gene are SGHNT and YYREEE (reference sequence). The CDR3 is made up of 14 amino acids. The CDR3 reads CASSLGGGANEQFF. The CDR3 DNA reads TGTGCCAGCAGCTTGGGCGGGGGGGCGAATGAGCAGTTCTTC.

V is TRBV18 and J is TRBJ1-2; 7 bases line up with TRBD1. The CDR3 runs 14 residues. Germline CDR1 reads KGHSH; CDR2 reads LQKENI. V lost 8 bases to trimming and J lost 5 bases; unmatched junction nucleotides: 11. The CDR3 loop reads CASTRTGQSYGYTF. For the CDR3, the DNA is TGTGCCAGCACCCGGACAGGCCAATCTTATGGCTACACCTTC.

This clone was counted between two and nine times. The chain uses TRBV2 and TRBJ1-2; tentatively, D is TRBD1 (6 bases). This CDR3 has 14 residues. CDR1 is SNHLY, CDR2 FYNNEI, per germline. V shed 6 bases and J shed 1 base, with 12 bases lying between them. CDR3 bases: TGTGCCAGCAGGCAACAGGGCAGTAACTATGGCTACACCTTC. Its translation: CASRQQGSNYGYTF.